This T cell receptor (beta chain) emerged from a study of OX40 agonist ivuxolimab in advanced cancers. Study at large: Prior checkpoint blockade (anti-PD-1, anti-PD-L1 or anti-CTLA-4) was permitted; approximately 41% had it.

Profiled with immunoSEQ multiplex PCR; TCRdb holds only in-frame clones, not every one. The data show tens of thousands of clones, with 75% to 85% seen just once and roughly 26% held by the top ten. Germline values: CDR1 SGDLS, CDR2 YYNGEE. V lost 3 bases and J lost 5; bases outside the gene matches: 6. The CDR3 totals 17 residues. The V gene is TRBV9, the J gene TRBJ2-2; 14 bases agree with TRBD2. The sequenced sample was CD4+ or CD8+ T cells sorted from blood, obtained in a trial of the OX40 agonist ivuxolimab. The receptor was derived from an adult with an advanced solid tumor such as melanoma, head and neck, liver or kidney cancer. The CDR3, as DNA: TGTGCCAGCAGCGCGTCGGGACTAGCGGGAGTGACCGGGGAGCTGTTTTTT. Amino acids: CASSASGLAGVTGELFF.